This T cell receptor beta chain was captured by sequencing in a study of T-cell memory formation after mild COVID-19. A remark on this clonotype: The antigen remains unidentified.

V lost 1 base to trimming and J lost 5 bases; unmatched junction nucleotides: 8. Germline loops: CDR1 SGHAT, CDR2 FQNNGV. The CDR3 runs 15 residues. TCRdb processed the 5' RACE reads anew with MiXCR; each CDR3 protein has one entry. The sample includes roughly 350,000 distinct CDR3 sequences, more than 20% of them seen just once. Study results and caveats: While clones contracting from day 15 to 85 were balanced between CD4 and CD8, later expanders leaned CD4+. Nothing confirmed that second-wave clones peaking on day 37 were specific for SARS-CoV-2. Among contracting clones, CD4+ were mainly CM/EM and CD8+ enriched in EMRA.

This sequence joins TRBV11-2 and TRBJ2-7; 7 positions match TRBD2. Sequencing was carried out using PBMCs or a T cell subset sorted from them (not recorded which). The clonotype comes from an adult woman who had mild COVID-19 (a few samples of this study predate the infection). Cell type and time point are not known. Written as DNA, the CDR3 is TGTGCCAGCAGCTTAGGGAGCTTGGGAGGGAACGAGCAGTACTTC. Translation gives CASSLGSLGGNEQYF.